One sample yielded the 7 T cell receptor beta chains listed below, sequenced in a study of PD-L1 blockade in urothelial cancer. Sequencing was performed with immunoSEQ multiplex PCR; in TCRdb, only in-frame clones are kept and a portion is missing. This sample has 50,000 to 55,000 clones, with 70% to 80% found just once. The sequencing here drew on PBMCs, taken around atezolizumab (anti-PD-L1) treatment. Receptor source: a man between 65 and 80 years old with urothelial cancer.

The chain uses TRBV5-1 and TRBJ1-2; D is possibly TRBD1 (6 bases). V was cut by 4 bases and J by 4 bases, with 14 bases left in between. Germline V gene sequence: CDR1 SGHRS, CDR2 YFSETQ. The CDR3 length is 14 residues. CDR3: CASSVEQGGYGYTF. CDR3 nucleotide sequence: TGCGCCAGCAGCGTCGAACAGGGTGGCTATGGCTACACCTTC. Full variable domain (rest looked up from reference TRBV5-1 and TRBJ1-2): KAGVTQTPRYLIKTRGQQVTLSCSPISGHRSVSWYQQTPGQGLQFLFEYFSETQRNKGNFPGRFSGRQFSNSRSEMNVSTLELGDSALYLCASSVEQGGYGYTFGSGTRLTVV.

The chain has TRBV6-7 and TRBJ2-7; 7 bases match TRBD2. TRBV6-7 qualifies as an ORF whose function is uncertain. CDR3 length equals 15 residues. V lost 6 bases, J lost 6 bases, and 14 bases stayed unmatched. As DNA, the CDR3 is TGTGCCAGCAGACCACCCCCTTCGGGGGGTTCCGAGCAGTACTTC. Translation: CASRPPPSGGSEQYF.

The chain is built from TRBV4-3 and TRBJ2-3; D is perhaps TRBD2 (5 bases). The V gene lost 5 bases and the J gene lost 4 bases, with 10 bases spanning the gap. Germline lookup yields CDR1 LGHNA and CDR2 YSLEER. There are 13 residues in the CDR3. This CDR3 is CASSGSIADTQYF. As DNA, the CDR3 is TGCGCCAGCAGCGGGAGCATCGCAGATACGCAGTATTTT.

Of note for this clone: A much larger clone differs by one base, so this may be a read error. This chain links TRBV11-2 with TRBJ2-1; D not resolved. In germline, CDR1 is SGHAT, CDR2 FQNNGV. The CDR3 is made up of 13 amino acids. Trimming pared 1 base from V and 4 bases from J, leaving 5 bases between. Written as DNA, the CDR3 is TGTGCCAGCAGCTTAGGAGCTTACAATGAGCAGTTCTTC. As protein: CASSLGAYNEQFF.

The rearrangement uses TRBV5-6 and TRBJ1-2, with a possible D match to TRBD1 (5 bases). CDR3 length equals 15 residues. CDR1 is SGHDT and CDR2 is YYEEEE in the germline V gene. The V end was cut by 0 bases, the J end by 7 bases, with 16 bases between. This CDR3 is CASSLVEQVVGGYTF. CDR3 nucleotide sequence: TGTGCCAGCAGCTTGGTGGAACAGGTGGTTGGTGGCTACACCTTC.

This clone was observed a handful of times. This chain joins TRBV7-9 and TRBJ2-1; 10 bases fit TRBD2. The ends lost 5 bases at V and 7 bases at J; junction bases unmatched: 11. There are 16 residues in the CDR3. Germline lookup yields CDR1 SEHNR and CDR2 FQNEAQ (reference sequence). CDR3 in DNA: TGTGCCAGCAGCCCCGGGGGCCAGCGGGGGGGGAATGAGCAGTTCTTC. Its translation is CASSPGGQRGGNEQFF.

This clone was counted a few times. This sequence joins TRBV4-3 and TRBJ2-5; TRBD1 matches 9 bases. The germline CDR1 and CDR2 sequences are LGHNA and YSLEER. The V gene end was trimmed by 0 bases and the J gene end by 4 bases; junction bases not matched to a gene: 3. The CDR3 is made up of 15 amino acids. The CDR3 DNA sequence: TGCGCCAGCAGCCAAGATCCGGGACAGGGAGAGACCCAGTACTTC. Protein sequence: CASSQDPGQGETQYF.